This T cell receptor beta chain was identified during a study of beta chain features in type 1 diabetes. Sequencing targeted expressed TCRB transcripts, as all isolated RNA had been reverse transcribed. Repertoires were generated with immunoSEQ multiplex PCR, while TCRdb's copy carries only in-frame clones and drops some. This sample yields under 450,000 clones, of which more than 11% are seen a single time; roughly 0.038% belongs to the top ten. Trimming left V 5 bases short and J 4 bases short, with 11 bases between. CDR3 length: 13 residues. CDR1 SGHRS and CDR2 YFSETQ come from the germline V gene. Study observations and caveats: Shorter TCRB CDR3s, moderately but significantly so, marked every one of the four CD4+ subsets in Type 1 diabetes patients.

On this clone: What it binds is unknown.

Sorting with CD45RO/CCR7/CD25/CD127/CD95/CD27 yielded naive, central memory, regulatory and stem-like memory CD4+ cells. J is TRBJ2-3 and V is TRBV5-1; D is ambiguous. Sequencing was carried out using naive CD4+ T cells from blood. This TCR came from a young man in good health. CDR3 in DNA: TGCGCCAGCAGTCCCGACCAGCCAGATACGCAGTATTTT. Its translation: CASSPDQPDTQYF.